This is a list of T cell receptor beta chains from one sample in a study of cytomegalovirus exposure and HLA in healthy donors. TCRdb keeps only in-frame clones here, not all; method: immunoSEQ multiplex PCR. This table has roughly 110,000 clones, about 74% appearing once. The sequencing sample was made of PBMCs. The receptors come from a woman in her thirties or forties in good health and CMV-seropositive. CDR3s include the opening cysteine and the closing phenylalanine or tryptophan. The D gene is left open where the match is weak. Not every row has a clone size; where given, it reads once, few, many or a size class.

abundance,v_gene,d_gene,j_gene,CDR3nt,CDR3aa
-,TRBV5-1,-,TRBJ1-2,TGCGCCAGCAGCCCTTACAGTCCGGACAGCAGAGGCTACACCTTC,CASSPYSPDSRGYTF
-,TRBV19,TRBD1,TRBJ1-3,TGTGCCAGTAGTATTGCTGGACAGGGGTCTGGAAACACCATATATTTT,CASSIAGQGSGNTIYF
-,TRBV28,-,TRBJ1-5,TGTGCCAGCACAGGTAGCAATCAGCCCCAGCATTTT,CASTGSNQPQHF
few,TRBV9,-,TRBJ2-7,TGTGCCAGCACCCTAGGGGGGGACACTCGGAACGAGCAGTACTTC,CASTLGGDTRNEQYF
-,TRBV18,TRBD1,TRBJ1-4,TGTGCCAGCTCCCCGGGACAGGGGAATGAAAAACTGTTTTTT,CASSPGQGNEKLFF
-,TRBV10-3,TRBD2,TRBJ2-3,TGTGCCATCAGCGCCACTAGCGGGGTAACAGATACGCAGTATTTT,CAISATSGVTDTQYF
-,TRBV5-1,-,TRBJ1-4,TGCGCCAGCAGCCCCGTGCCCGGGGTCGATGAAAAACTGTTTTTT,CASSPVPGVDEKLFF
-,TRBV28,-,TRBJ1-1,TGTGCCATACAATGGTCGCTGAACACTGAAGCTTTCTTT,CAIQWSLNTEAFF
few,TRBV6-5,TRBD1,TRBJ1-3,TGTGCCAGCAGACGACAGGGGGCAAGGGGAAACACCATATATTTT,CASRRQGARGNTIYF
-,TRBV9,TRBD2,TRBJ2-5,TGTGCCAGCAGCGCCACTAGCGTCCGGGAGACCCAGTACTTC,CASSATSVRETQYF
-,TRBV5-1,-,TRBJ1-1,TGCGCCAGCAGCTCGGACAGTATGAACACTGAAGCTTTCTTT,CASSSDSMNTEAFF
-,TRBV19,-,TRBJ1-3,TGTGCCAGTAGTACCATACAGGGTCTCTCTGGAAACACCATATATTTT,CASSTIQGLSGNTIYF
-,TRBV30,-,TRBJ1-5,TGTGCCTGGAGTAAAGCACCCAATCAGCCCCAGCATTTT,CAWSKAPNQPQHF
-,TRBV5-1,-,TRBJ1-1,TGCGCCAGCAGCTTGGACAGCTTGAACACTGAAGCTTTCTTT,CASSLDSLNTEAFF
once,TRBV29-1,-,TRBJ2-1,TGCAGCGTCGCCCCCGGGGTGGGGCAGTTCTTC,CSVAPGVGQFF
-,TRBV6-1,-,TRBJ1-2,TGTGCCAGCAGTGAAATGGGACACACCTATGGCTACACCTTC,CASSEMGHTYGYTF
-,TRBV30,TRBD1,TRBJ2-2,TGTGCCTGGAGTTCCGGGACAGGCTCTACCGGGGAGCTGTTTTTT,CAWSSGTGSTGELFF
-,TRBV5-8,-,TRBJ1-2,TGTGCCAGCAGCTCTGTTACAGGCTATGGCTACACCTTC,CASSSVTGYGYTF
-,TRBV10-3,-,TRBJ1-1,TGTGCCATCAGTGGGGGCCCTAGAATTATGAACACTGAAGCTTTCTTT,CAISGGPRIMNTEAFF
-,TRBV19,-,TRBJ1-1,TGTGCCAGTAGTCCCCCGGTCACCCCTGAAGCTTTCTTT,CASSPPVTPEAFF
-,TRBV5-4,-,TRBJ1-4,TGTGCCAGCAGCTTGGAGCAGGGGACTAATGAAAAACTGTTTTTT,CASSLEQGTNEKLFF
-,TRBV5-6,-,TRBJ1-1,TGTGCCAGCAGTCGACAGGACACTGAAGCTTTCTTT,CASSRQDTEAFF
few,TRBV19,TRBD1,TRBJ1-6,TGTGCCAGTAGTCGAACCGGGACAGGGCGGTATGATTCACCCCTCCACTTT,CASSRTGTGRYDSPLHF
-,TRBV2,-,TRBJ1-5,TGTGCCAGCAGCAACCTCGGCGGGGGGGGCAATCAGCCCCAGCATTTT,CASSNLGGGGNQPQHF
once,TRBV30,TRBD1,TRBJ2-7,TGTGCCTGGCGCCGGGACAGACCCTACGAGCAGTACTTC,CAWRRDRPYEQYF
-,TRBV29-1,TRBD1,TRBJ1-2,TGCAGCGTTTACCGCACCGGGACAGGGTCAGGACTGGATGGCTACACCTTC,CSVYRTGTGSGLDGYTF
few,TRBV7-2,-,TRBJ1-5,TGTGCCAGCAATCCTACCGGGATCAATCAGCCCCAGCATTTT,CASNPTGINQPQHF
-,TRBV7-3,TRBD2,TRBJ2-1,TGTGCCAGCAGCCAATCTAGCGGGGGGCCCAATGAGCAGTTCTTC,CASSQSSGGPNEQFF
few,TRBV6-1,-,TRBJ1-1,TGTGCCAGCAGGGAGGGGATGGACACTGAAGCTTTCTTT,CASREGMDTEAFF
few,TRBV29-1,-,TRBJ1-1,TGCAGCGTTGAGGAACAGGGCGGCACTGAAGCTTTCTTT,CSVEEQGGTEAFF
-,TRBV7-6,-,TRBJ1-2,TGTGCCAGCAGCGTAACGGCCTCCGGGGGCTACACCTTC,CASSVTASGGYTF
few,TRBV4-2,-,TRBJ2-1,TGTGCCAGCAGCCAAGACAGGCTCGGATACAATGAGCAGTTCTTC,CASSQDRLGYNEQFF
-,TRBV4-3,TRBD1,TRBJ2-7,TGCGCCAGCAGCAGAGGACAGGAAGGCTCCTACGAGCAGTACTTC,CASSRGQEGSYEQYF
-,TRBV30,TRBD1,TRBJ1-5,TGTGCCGTGGACAGGGGTAGCAATCAGCCCCAGCATTTT,CAVDRGSNQPQHF
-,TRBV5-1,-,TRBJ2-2,TGCGCCAGCAGTAGGAGGGTAGGAGGCACCGGGGAGCTGTTTTTT,CASSRRVGGTGELFF
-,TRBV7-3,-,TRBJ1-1,TGTGCCAGCAGCTTTTCACAGGGTGGGAGTGAAGCTTTCTTT,CASSFSQGGSEAFF
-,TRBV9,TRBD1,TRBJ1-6,TGTGCCAGCAGCGTCGGACAGGGCTACAATTCACCCCTCCACTTT,CASSVGQGYNSPLHF
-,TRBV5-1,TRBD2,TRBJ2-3,TGCGCCAGCGAAGGGGTCCGGGGGGGTGTGGTGACGCAGTATTTT,CASEGVRGGVVTQYF
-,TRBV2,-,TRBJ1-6,TGTGCCAGCCTAAACTTCTATAATTCACCCCTCCACTTT,CASLNFYNSPLHF
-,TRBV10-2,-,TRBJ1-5,TGCGCCAGCAGTGAGACAGGGAGCAATCAGCCCCAGCATTTT,CASSETGSNQPQHF
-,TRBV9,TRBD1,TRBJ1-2,TGTGCCAGCAGCGTCGGGACAGGGTACTATGGCTACACCTTC,CASSVGTGYYGYTF
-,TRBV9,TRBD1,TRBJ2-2,TGTGCCAGCAGCACTACAGGGGCTGGGAACACCGGGGAGCTGTTTTTT,CASSTTGAGNTGELFF
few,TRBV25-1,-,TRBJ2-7,TGTGCCAGCAGTGCTAGCAGCGAGCAGTACTTC,CASSASSEQYF
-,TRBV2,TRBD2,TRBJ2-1,TGTGCCAGCTCCCCTGGGGCACTAGCGGGGGTTGAGCAGTTCTTC,CASSPGALAGVEQFF
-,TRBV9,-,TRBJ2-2,TGTGCCAGCAGCGGGACTGGGGAGCTGTTTTTT,CASSGTGELFF
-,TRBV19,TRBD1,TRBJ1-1,TGTGCCAGTAGTATGTGGGACAGGGGGCCGAACACTGAAGCTTTCTTT,CASSMWDRGPNTEAFF
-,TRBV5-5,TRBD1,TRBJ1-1,TGTGCCAGCGACAGGGGGCCCACTGAAGCTTTCTTT,CASDRGPTEAFF
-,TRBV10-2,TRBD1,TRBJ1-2,TGCGCCAGCAGTGACGGGACAGATGAGGATGGCTACACCTTC,CASSDGTDEDGYTF
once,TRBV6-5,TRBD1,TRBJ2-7,TGTGCCAGCAGTTACTCGGCAGGGGGCCCACCCTACGAGCAGTACTTC,CASSYSAGGPPYEQYF
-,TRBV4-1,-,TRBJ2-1,TGCGCCAGCAGCCAAGAGTACTACAACCATCGGAATGAGCAGTTCTTC,CASSQEYYNHRNEQFF
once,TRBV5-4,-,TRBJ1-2,TGTGCCAGCACCGACATTAAATCGGGGATCGGAGGCTACACCTTC,CASTDIKSGIGGYTF
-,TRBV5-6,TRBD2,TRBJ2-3,TGTGCCAGCAGCTTGGGGGCTAGCGGGGGGGCTACAGATACGCAGTATTTT,CASSLGASGGATDTQYF
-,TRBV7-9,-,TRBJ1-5,TGTGCCAGCAGCCGAGGGAGGGATCGTCAGCCCCAGCATTTT,CASSRGRDRQPQHF
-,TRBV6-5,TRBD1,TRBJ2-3,TGTGCCAGCAGAATGGGACAGGGTATTAATACGCAGTATTTT,CASRMGQGINTQYF